This T cell receptor (beta chain) came from a study of blood T cell repertoires in COVID-19. Background on the study: COVID-19 samples collected from the United States, Italy and Spain covered acute and convalescent phases. Nucleic acid was either cDNA or gDNA, and it came from T cells, B-cell-depleted T cells, or PBMCs.

In the source study's methods: Amplifying reference gene primers gave estimates of nucleated cell counts. Using immunoSEQ multiplex PCR, the repertoire was profiled, and TCRdb retains in-frame clones only, with some absent. V, J and clone size reflect that table, while D and trimming were determined from the DNA. The table has some 400,000 clones, more than 85% seen once. The CDR3 is made up of 15 amino acids. With V trimmed by 2 bases and J by 5 bases, 6 bases remained unmatched. The germline V gene encodes CDR1 LGHNA and CDR2 YNFKEQ. This TCR was recovered from a human donor in a cohort sampled during active COVID-19. The chain couples TRBV4-2 to TRBJ2-7, with 10 bases aligning to TRBD1. Sequencing used peripheral blood. CDR3 nucleotide sequence: TGTGCCAGCAGCCAATCCGGGACAGGGGCAAACGAGCAGTACTTC. Translated: CASSQSGTGANEQYF.